This T cell receptor (beta chain) was obtained from a study of cytomegalovirus exposure and HLA in healthy donors (dated by TCRdb to about 2017). In the study overall: In an earlier analysis of several hundred of the donors, about 260 Gb of sequence data and 100 million or so unique TCR beta sequences from 150 million to 200 million T cells were reported. The study profiled the T cell repertoires of hundreds of subjects by immunosequencing and related them to cytomegalovirus serostatus. Among the roughly 390 genotyped donors, 75% to 90% belonged to the genetic ancestry cluster associated with self-reported Caucasian donors. Genome-wide SNP genotypes for about three fifths of the 666 donors were used in a later genetic analysis, which treated that subset as a discovery cohort. A later analysis re-examined previously published TCR beta repertoires from 610 or so donors and added high-resolution HLA genotyping to investigate patterns of TCR occurrence. All discovery cohort repertoires had been generated using a single sequencing platform. The study combined high-throughput TCR immunosequencing, statistical association of individual TCRs with disease status, and machine learning to predict cytomegalovirus infection status. Around 330 gigabases of sequencing data and 70 million to 95 million unique TCR sequences made up an early release that covered 500 to 650 HLA-typed donors. About 5 DR-DQ haplotypes were handled as single units for association and clustering, since linkage in the cohort was strong. To decide whether each TCR beta V gene segment behaved as functional or pseudogenic, an earlier analysis of some 600 of the donors relied on high-throughput TCR beta sequencing. In addition to the first cohort of 500 to 850 subjects, a separate validation cohort of 100 to 150 different subjects was used. The study was designed to test whether signatures of past pathogen exposure could be identified by cataloging public T cell receptors. Typing coverage varied by locus: roughly 629-640 donors for A, B, C, DRB1 and DQB1; 522 for DQA1; about 600 for DPA1; fewer than 480 for DPB1. On average, about 240,000 unique TCR beta nucleotide sequences were sequenced per donor among 350 to 400 genotyped donors of the cohort, with 15% to 20% of those sequences being non-productive. Class I and class II HLA loci were covered by the typing at four-digit resolution. Donor age, sex, ethnicity and CMV serostatus were compiled alongside the repertoire data. In the later analysis, no new phenotypic data were used to find candidate immune exposures; instead, reliance was placed on TCR beta sequences and their occurrence across donors.

For CDR1 and CDR2, the germline V gene lists SGDLS and YYNGEE. The CDR3 holds 17 amino acids from the cysteine to the phenylalanine. The sequence is cut down to CDR3 DNA, 51 bases in frame from base 1. Trimming takes 3 bases off V and 2 bases off J; junction bases not matched to a gene: 6. The cohort comprised 670 or so healthy bone marrow donors. At the time of sampling, all cohort members were nominally healthy, though unrecorded immune exposures were likely present. The donor was CMV seropositive and was included in the group of about 290 seropositive cohort members. A peripheral blood sample was collected from each donor, and TCR beta sequencing was performed on peripheral blood mononuclear cells. Genomic DNA was extracted from the blood cell samples with the Qiagen DNeasy Blood Extraction Kit. The library was made by the immunoSEQ multiplex PCR assay. For the multiplex PCR, a mixture combining 60 forward primers for TCR Vbeta segments and 13 reverse primers for TCR Jbeta segments was used. The CDR3 region of rearranged TCR beta genes was amplified from genomic DNA by a multiplex PCR assay. Amplified TCR beta libraries were sequenced as 87-base-pair reads on the Illumina HiSeq System. Processing in the source paper ran as follows. Across the 670 or so repertoires, a later analysis counted approximately 83 million unique TCR beta chains, approximately 10 million of which were shared by at least two donors. Raw reads were error-corrected and collapsed into unique sequences with a nearest-neighbor algorithm that merged closely related sequences to remove PCR and sequencing errors. Alignment of CDR3 sequences to IMGT reference sequences was used to assign V, D and J gene segments. For a sequence to be retained, at least a six-nucleotide match to both a V gene segment and a J gene segment was required. Rearrangements were classified as productive when the CDR3 lacked stop codons and remained in frame with V and J, and all other rearrangements were classified as non-productive. CDR3 was defined according to IMGT convention as the region running from the second conserved V-encoded cysteine to the conserved J-encoded phenylalanine. The earlier analysis of 500 to 750 of the donors excluded any sequence lacking an unambiguous match to a single V gene segment. An earlier analysis of a few hundred of the donors classified V segments as functional when productive rearrangements were above 56.7% and as segregating when the standard deviation between donors was above 5%. To diagnose cytomegalovirus status from the catalog of TCR beta chain sequences, a statistical classification framework was built. In a later analysis, TCR nucleotide sequences were compared against IMGT/GENE-DB human TR gene sequences so that V and J genes could be assigned. Using the TCRdist pipeline, a later analysis assigned CDR3 sequences along with most-parsimonious VDJ recombination scenarios. In a later analysis, each TCR beta chain was defined by its CDR3 amino acid sequence together with its V-gene family, and reads lacking a unique V-gene family were excluded. To address suspected cross-contamination and a sequencing artifact, a later analysis removed roughly 580 highly shared, low-generation-probability nucleotide sequences. In a later analysis, a clonal expansion index for each public chain was calculated from normalized within-repertoire ranks of inferred template counts. In a later analysis, generation probabilities were computed using a VDJ recombination model fitted to out-of-frame rearrangements, and the results were checked against IGoR. In a later analysis, TCR-TCR, TCR-HLA and TCR-CMV co-occurrence was scored with hypergeometric tests, and a repertoire-size bias correction was applied to TCR pairs. False discovery rates were estimated in a later analysis by permuting HLA or CMV assignments 20 times. In a later analysis, co-occurring TCRs were grouped using DBSCAN, with TCRdist sequence similarity added in when clustering inside HLA-allele-positive subsets. Repertoires with fewer than 30,000 or more than 120,000 public chains were left out of co-occurrence clustering, as were about five repertoires with anomalous nucleotide sharing. The source is immuneACCESS, and TCRdb retained only in-frame sequences with V and J called. Part of the clones is not carried over; for the studies checked, unresolved V genes explain less than half of this, and the remainder is unexplained. V, J and clone size are those of that table, while D and trimming were read from the DNA. This sample has over 80,000 clones in its table, and over 65% of those were observed once. The ten most abundant clones make up about a sixth of the sample.

This clone was seen only once. The target of this receptor is not known. No much larger clonotype is one base removed from it; base qualities were not supplied. Overall study outcomes, separate from this receptor: A later analysis found that most CMV-associated TCR beta chains appeared HLA-restricted, with HLA associations seemingly driven largely by CMV exposure. When HLA alleles, especially DR and DQ, strongly co-occurred, attributing TCR associations to individual alleles was difficult. In both the original and validation cohorts, the classifier was reported to diagnose cytomegalovirus status with high specificity and sensitivity. Because counts were too low, around 17 rarely observed V segments, including chromosome 9 orphons, were left out of the earlier analysis of over 550 of the donors. At a false discovery rate of 0.05, a later analysis linked 15,000 to 20,000 TCR beta sequences to specific HLA alleles. In the study, approximately 160 TCR beta chains were listed as associated with cytomegalovirus. The authors suggested that the approach could potentially be extended to other disease states and immunological phenotypes. V-gene and J-gene trimming of TCR beta chains was associated with a missense DCLRE1C variant in a later genetic analysis, and the association was replicated in an independent cohort. Because some donors lacked HLA typing at each locus, the association tests relied only on the typed subset. In a later analysis, several top co-occurrence clusters were reported to appear linked to parvovirus B19, influenza, CMV and Epstein-Barr virus. In an earlier analysis of under 600 of the donors, most TCR beta V segments were observed in productive rearrangements about 87% or about 30% of the time, broadly matching IMGT annotations. Some IMGT-functional V segments, including TRBV6-2 and TRBV6-3, could not be distinguished by the 87-base-pair reads and were therefore excluded. Correlated functional status among segregating V segments might be attributable to linkage disequilibrium, but an unknown experimental factor could not be ruled out. Presence/absence analyses assumed roughly uniform sequencing depth across donors, an assumption that may not hold. According to a later analysis, TCR association rates differed among HLA loci, with DRB1 alleles showing the most associated TCRs and HLA-C alleles showing the fewest. A cluster of highly shared sequence variants was judged likely to be a technical artifact of the sequencing pipeline. CMV serostatus was the only immune exposure information available for the cohort. In a later genetic analysis, fewer N-insertions in productive TCRs were reported among donors in an Asian-associated ancestry cluster than the 666-donor mean. This cohort had only TCR beta chains sequenced, and the lack of alpha or paired-chain data limited which features could be detected. Compared with equally common non-associated chains, HLA-associated TCR beta chains in a later analysis were more clonally expanded and had lower generation probabilities. Three of the identified cytomegalovirus-associated TCR beta chains were confirmed in vitro to be specific for cytomegalovirus antigens. Across donors, most TCR sequences were observed very rarely, whereas some public TCRs were present in many individuals. A further reported finding was that TCR beta sequences accurately predicted the HLA-A and HLA-B alleles for most subjects in the first cohort.

This receptor was taken from a woman aged 18-35 years in good health and CMV-seropositive. The chain employs TRBV9 and TRBJ2-1; TRBD2 fits 12 bases in the junction. The material sequenced was PBMCs. For the CDR3, the sequence is CASSDPTSGSTYNEQFF. The nucleotide sequence is given as TGTGCCAGCAGCGACCCGACTAGCGGGAGCACCTACAATGAGCAGTTCTTC.